This T cell receptor (beta chain) appears in the sequencing data of a study of cytomegalovirus exposure and HLA in healthy donors. The study, taken as a whole, reports: Productive rates of about 90% or about 30% were seen for most TCR beta V segments in an earlier analysis. Rare TCR sequences predominated, though certain public TCRs were found in many donors.

Regarding this clone: Its antigen is not identified.

This PCR relied on a set of 60 Vbeta primers and 13 Jbeta primers. Sequenced by immunoSEQ multiplex PCR; TCRdb stores in-frame clones only, minus some. The sample includes roughly 160,000 clones, approximately 81% of them seen just once. Sequenced input: PBMCs. The TCR originated in a woman in her thirties in good health and CMV-seropositive.

The CDR3 bases are TGTGCCAGCACAAAAGAACAGGGGCCAGGTGAAAAACTGTTTTTT. This encodes CASTKEQGPGEKLFF. V and J are TRBV5-4 and TRBJ1-4, with 7 positions matching TRBD1. The germline CDR1 and CDR2 sequences are SGHNT and YYREEE (reference sequence). The CDR3 consists of 15 residues. The V segment lost 6 bases and the J segment 7 bases; nucleotides outside the gene matches: 12.